This is a list of T cell receptor beta chains from one sample in a study of OX40 agonist ivuxolimab in advanced cancers. Method: immunoSEQ multiplex PCR; TCRdb's copy keeps in-frame clones and lacks some. Of more than 10,000 clones listed, 65% to 80% are singletons. The sample consisted of CD4+ or CD8+ T cells sorted from blood, taken in a trial of the OX40 agonist ivuxolimab. Receptors were obtained from an adult with an advanced solid tumor such as melanoma, head and neck, liver or kidney cancer. CDR3s include the opening cysteine and the closing phenylalanine or tryptophan. The D gene is left open where the match is weak. Clone size, where shown, is once, few, many, or a class for clones that have expanded.

>.|.|TRBJ2-5|TRBV7-9
CASSLDDFNQETQYF
TGTGCCAGCAGCCTAGACGATTTCAACCAAGAGACCCAGTACTTC
>once|.|TRBJ2-2|TRBV4-2
CASSLVSPTGELFF
TGTGCCAGCAGCCTTGTTAGCCCCACCGGGGAGCTGTTTTTT
>.|.|TRBJ2-1|TRBV28
CASTVLTPGGYNEQFF
TGTGCCAGCACAGTTCTTACCCCCGGCGGATACAATGAGCAGTTCTTC
>.|.|TRBJ2-7|TRBV14
CASSQTRTYEQYF
TGTGCCAGCAGCCAGACTAGGACCTACGAGCAGTACTTC
>.|TRBD1|TRBJ1-2|TRBV4-3
CASSQDFPGGSNYGYTF
TGCGCCAGCAGCCAAGATTTTCCAGGGGGCTCTAACTATGGCTACACCTTC
>.|.|TRBJ2-7|TRBV2
CASSGLGEIYEQYF
TGTGCCAGCAGTGGGCTTGGGGAGATCTACGAGCAGTACTTC
>.|TRBD2|TRBJ2-7|TRBV28
CASSRNRVLAGSYEQYF
TGTGCCAGCAGTCGGAACAGGGTACTAGCGGGGTCCTACGAGCAGTACTTC
>few|.|TRBJ2-1|TRBV5-6
CASSSEAGFYNEQFF
TGTGCCAGCTCCTCGGAGGCGGGGTTCTACAATGAGCAGTTCTTC
>.|TRBD1|TRBJ2-7|TRBV27
CASSGTGDYEQYF
TGTGCCAGCAGTGGGACAGGGGACTACGAGCAGTACTTC
>.|.|TRBJ1-6|TRBV27
CASTRGDGTNSPLHF
TGTGCCAGCACAAGAGGGGACGGAACTAATTCACCCCTCCACTTT
>.|.|TRBJ2-1|TRBV5-5
CASSPSTYNEQFF
TGTGCCAGCAGTCCCTCTACTTACAATGAGCAGTTCTTC
>few|.|TRBJ2-7|TRBV4-2
CASSQDPGTIHEQYF
TGTGCCAGCAGCCAAGATCCGGGGACGATCCACGAGCAGTACTTC
>.|.|TRBJ1-6|TRBV27
CASSSQGGNRSPLHF
TGTGCCAGCAGTTCCCAGGGCGGGAACCGGTCACCCCTCCACTTT
>.|TRBD2|TRBJ2-3|TRBV10-3
CAISDQPGLAGEKDTQYF
TGTGCCATCAGTGATCAACCGGGACTAGCGGGAGAAAAGGATACGCAGTATTTT
>.|TRBD1|TRBJ2-2|TRBV27
CASSSLVPGQGNTGELFF
TGTGCCAGCAGTTCACTCGTCCCGGGACAGGGAAACACCGGGGAGCTGTTTTTT
>.|.|TRBJ2-1|TRBV28
CASRRGGMTGRIGEQFF
TGTGCCAGCAGGAGAGGGGGGATGACAGGGAGGATAGGTGAGCAGTTCTTC
>.|.|TRBJ1-2|TRBV10-1
CASSESGASAGANYGYTF
TGCGCCAGCAGTGAGTCGGGGGCCTCCGCCGGAGCTAACTATGGCTACACCTTC
>.|.|TRBJ2-1|TRBV9
CASSVEASFGEQFF
TGTGCCAGCAGCGTAGAGGCTAGCTTTGGTGAGCAGTTCTTC
>.|.|TRBJ1-4|TRBV15
CATSRDRGGATNEKLFF
TGTGCCACCAGCAGAGATAGAGGGGGGGCCACTAATGAAAAACTGTTTTTT
>once|TRBD1|TRBJ1-2|TRBV2
CASSGTGQGSIYGYTF
TGTGCCAGCAGTGGGACGGGACAGGGGAGCATCTATGGCTACACCTTC
>few|.|TRBJ2-3|TRBV10-1
CASSESNSGVHGTQYF
TGCGCCAGCAGTGAGTCCAATAGCGGAGTCCACGGTACGCAGTATTTT
>.|.|TRBJ1-1|TRBV5-6
CASSFPGAAEAFF
TGTGCCAGCAGCTTCCCAGGGGCAGCTGAAGCTTTCTTT
>.|.|TRBJ1-1|TRBV7-8
CASSLDSALNTEAFF
TGTGCCAGCAGCTTAGATTCAGCCTTGAACACTGAAGCTTTCTTT
>once|.|TRBJ2-7|TRBV6-5
CASSYLGKPTYEQYF
TGTGCCAGCAGTTACTTAGGAAAGCCAACCTACGAGCAGTACTTC
>.|.|TRBJ2-2|TRBV10-3
CAISGVPGELFF
TGTGCCATCAGTGGGGTCCCCGGGGAGCTGTTTTTT
>.|TRBD2|TRBJ2-7|TRBV5-4
CASSGNWAGTNEQYF
TGTGCCAGCAGCGGGAACTGGGCCGGGACTAACGAGCAGTACTTC
>.|.|TRBJ2-7|TRBV6-5
CASSQTGSSSYEQYF
TGTGCCAGCAGCCAAACAGGGTCCAGCTCCTACGAGCAGTACTTC
>.|.|TRBJ2-1|TRBV18
CASSRTDYNEQFF
TGTGCCAGCTCTCGGACAGACTACAATGAGCAGTTCTTC
>.|TRBD1|TRBJ2-7|TRBV29-1
CSVEAGTEYEQYF
TGCAGCGTTGAAGCCGGGACAGAATACGAGCAGTACTTC
>.|.|TRBJ2-5|TRBV7-9
CASSQSGPQETQYF
TGTGCCAGCAGCCAATCCGGGCCCCAAGAGACCCAGTACTTC
>.|TRBD1|TRBJ2-7|TRBV7-9
CASSSRTGTGEQYF
TGTGCCAGCAGCTCTCGGACAGGGACTGGGGAGCAGTACTTC
>.|.|TRBJ2-1|TRBV2
CASSEALGGRDEQFF
TGTGCCAGCAGTGAAGCGCTGGGGGGGCGGGATGAGCAGTTCTTC
>.|.|TRBJ2-7|TRBV27
CASRPTVSYEQYF
TGTGCCAGCAGACCGACCGTATCCTACGAGCAGTACTTC
>few|.|TRBJ1-3|TRBV7-9
CASSLGPLDTIYF
TGTGCCAGCAGTTTAGGCCCTTTAGACACCATATATTTT
>medium-sized|TRBD2|TRBJ2-1|TRBV6-1
CASSDPISGTTYNEQFF
TGTGCCAGCAGTGATCCTATAAGCGGGACCACCTACAATGAGCAGTTCTTC
>.|TRBD2|TRBJ2-2|TRBV10-2
CASNFAGVNTGELFF
TGCGCCAGCAATTTTGCGGGAGTGAACACCGGGGAGCTGTTTTTT
>.|.|TRBJ1-2|TRBV7-9
CASGTGSYTF
TGTGCCAGCGGTACAGGGAGCTACACCTTC
>.|.|TRBJ1-1|TRBV4-1
CASSQELSTEAFF
TGCGCCAGCAGCCAAGAATTAAGCACTGAAGCTTTCTTT
>.|TRBD1|TRBJ2-1|TRBV28
CASSRGTGEFRVYNEQFF
TGTGCCAGCAGTCGGGGGACAGGGGAATTTCGAGTCTACAATGAGCAGTTCTTC
>few|.|TRBJ2-7|TRBV5-4
CASSLGGYEQYF
TGTGCCAGCAGCTTGGGGGGGTACGAGCAGTACTTC
>.|.|TRBJ1-1|TRBV6-6
CASSPGVEAFF
TGTGCCAGCAGTCCAGGGGTTGAAGCTTTCTTT
>.|.|TRBJ2-7|TRBV2
CASKSGNPYEQYF
TGTGCCAGCAAATCGGGGAACCCCTACGAGCAGTACTTC
>.|.|TRBJ2-7|TRBV16
CASSHPGSRDPYEQYF
TGTGCCAGCAGCCATCCCGGGAGTCGGGATCCCTACGAGCAGTACTTC
>.|.|TRBJ1-2|TRBV9
CASSPSGEATYGYTF
TGTGCCAGCAGCCCCTCCGGTGAGGCCACATATGGCTACACCTTC
>.|TRBD2|TRBJ2-7|TRBV14
CASSLSASGRFYEQYF
TGTGCCAGCAGCCTATCGGCTAGCGGGAGGTTCTACGAGCAGTACTTC
>.|.|TRBJ2-7|TRBV5-1
CASSWGLHYEQYF
TGCGCCAGCAGCTGGGGACTCCACTACGAGCAGTACTTC
>.|TRBD2|TRBJ2-7|TRBV30
CAWAFGGGYEQYF
TGTGCCTGGGCTTTCGGGGGGGGGTACGAGCAGTACTTC
>.|TRBD1|TRBJ1-5|TRBV4-3
CASSQDRGPVQPQHF
TGCGCCAGCAGCCAAGACAGGGGGCCGGTTCAGCCCCAGCATTTT
>.|.|TRBJ2-2|TRBV28
CASSLYPGRTGELFF
TGTGCCAGCAGTTTATATCCAGGGCGGACCGGGGAGCTGTTTTTT
>few|.|TRBJ1-2|TRBV7-9
CASSQGLNYGYTF
TGTGCCAGCAGCCAGGGACTTAACTATGGCTACACCTTC
>.|.|TRBJ1-4|TRBV28
CASSYRAEEKLFF
TGTGCCAGCAGTTATAGGGCAGAGGAAAAACTGTTTTTT
>once|.|TRBJ2-3|TRBV28
CASSLWADTQYF
TGTGCCAGCAGTTTATGGGCAGATACGCAGTATTTT
>medium-sized|TRBD2|TRBJ2-3|TRBV28
CASSTGLSVQDTQYF
TGTGCCAGCAGTACGGGACTATCGGTGCAAGATACGCAGTATTTT
>.|.|TRBJ1-2|TRBV11-1
CASSSGPSAWGYTF
TGTGCCAGCAGCTCCGGACCCTCTGCCTGGGGCTACACCTTC
>.|.|TRBJ2-7|TRBV25-1
CASSDANRQYEQYF
TGTGCCAGCAGTGATGCGAACAGGCAATACGAGCAGTACTTC
>.|.|TRBJ2-1|TRBV6-5
CASSYGSVQFF
TGTGCCAGCAGTTACGGCAGCGTGCAGTTCTTC
>.|TRBD2|TRBJ2-1|TRBV7-2
CASSWLAGGYNEQFF
TGTGCCAGCAGCTGGCTAGCGGGGGGTTACAATGAGCAGTTCTTC
>.|.|TRBJ1-1|TRBV28
CASTTGTNTEAFF
TGTGCCAGCACCACAGGGACGAACACTGAAGCTTTCTTT
>.|.|TRBJ2-7|TRBV2
CASSDAYEQYF
TGTGCCAGCAGTGATGCCTACGAGCAGTACTTC